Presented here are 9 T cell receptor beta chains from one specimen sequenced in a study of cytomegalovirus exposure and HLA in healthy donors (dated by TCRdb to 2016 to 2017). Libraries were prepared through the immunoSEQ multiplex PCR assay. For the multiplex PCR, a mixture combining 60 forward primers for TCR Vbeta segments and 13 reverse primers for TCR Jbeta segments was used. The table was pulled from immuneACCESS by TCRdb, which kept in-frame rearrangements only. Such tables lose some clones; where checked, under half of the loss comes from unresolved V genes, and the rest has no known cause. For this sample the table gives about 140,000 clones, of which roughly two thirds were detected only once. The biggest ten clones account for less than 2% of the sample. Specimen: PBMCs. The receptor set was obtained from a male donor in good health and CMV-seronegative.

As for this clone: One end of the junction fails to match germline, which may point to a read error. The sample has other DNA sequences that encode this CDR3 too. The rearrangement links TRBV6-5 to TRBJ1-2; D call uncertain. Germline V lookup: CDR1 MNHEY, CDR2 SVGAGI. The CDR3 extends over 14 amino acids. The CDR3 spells CASSYSPRNYGYTF. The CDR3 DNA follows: TGTGCCAGCAGCTACTCACCCAGGAACTATGGCTACACCTTC.

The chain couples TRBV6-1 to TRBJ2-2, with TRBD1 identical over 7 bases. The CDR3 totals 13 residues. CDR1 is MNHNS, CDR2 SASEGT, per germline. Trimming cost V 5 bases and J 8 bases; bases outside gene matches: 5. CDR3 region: CASSLGGSGELFF. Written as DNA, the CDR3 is TGTGCCAGCAGTTTAGGGGGCTCGGGGGAGCTGTTTTTT.

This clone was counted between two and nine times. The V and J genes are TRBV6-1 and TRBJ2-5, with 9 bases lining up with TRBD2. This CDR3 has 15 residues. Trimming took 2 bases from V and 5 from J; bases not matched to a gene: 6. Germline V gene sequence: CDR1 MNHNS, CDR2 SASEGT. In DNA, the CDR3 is TGTGCCAGCAGTGAATTTAGCGGGGGCGGGGAGACCCAGTACTTC. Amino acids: CASSEFSGGGETQYF.

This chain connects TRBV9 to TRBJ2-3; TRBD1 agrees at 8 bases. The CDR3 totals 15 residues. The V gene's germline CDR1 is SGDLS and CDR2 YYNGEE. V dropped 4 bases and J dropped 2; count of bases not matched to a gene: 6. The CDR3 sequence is CASSRRTGSTDTQYF. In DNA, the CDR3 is TGTGCCAGCAGCCGAAGGACAGGGTCCACAGATACGCAGTATTTT.

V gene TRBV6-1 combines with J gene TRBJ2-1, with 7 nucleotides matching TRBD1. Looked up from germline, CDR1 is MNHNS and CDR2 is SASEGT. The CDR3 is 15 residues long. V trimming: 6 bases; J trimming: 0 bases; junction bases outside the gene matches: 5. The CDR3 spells CASRETGSSYNEQFF. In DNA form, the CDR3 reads TGTGCCAGCAGGGAGACAGGGAGCTCCTACAATGAGCAGTTCTTC.

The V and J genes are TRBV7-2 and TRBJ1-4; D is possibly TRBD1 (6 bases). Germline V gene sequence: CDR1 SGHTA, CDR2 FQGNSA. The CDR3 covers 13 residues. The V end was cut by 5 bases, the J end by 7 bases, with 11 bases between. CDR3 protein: CASSRNRAEKLFF. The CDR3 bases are TGTGCCAGCAGCCGTAACAGGGCTGAAAAACTGTTTTTT.

This chain's CDR3 is CASSTGLSRTGELFF. Here the CDR3 DNA reads TGTGCCAGTAGTACCGGACTTTCTCGTACCGGGGAGCTGTTTTTT. The chain uses TRBV19 and TRBJ2-2, with D possibly being TRBD2 (5 bases). The V gene's germline CDR1 is LNHDA and CDR2 SQIVND (reference sequence). Trimming left V 4 bases short and J 5 bases short, with 14 bases between. The CDR3 extends over 15 amino acids. The whole variable domain, remainder taken from reference TRBV19 and TRBJ2-2, is DGGITQSPKYLFRKEGQNVTLSCEQNLNHDAMYWYRQDPGQGLRLIYYSQIVNDFQKGDIAEGYSVSREKKESFPLTVTSAQKNPTAFYLCASSTGLSRTGELFFGEGSRLTVL.

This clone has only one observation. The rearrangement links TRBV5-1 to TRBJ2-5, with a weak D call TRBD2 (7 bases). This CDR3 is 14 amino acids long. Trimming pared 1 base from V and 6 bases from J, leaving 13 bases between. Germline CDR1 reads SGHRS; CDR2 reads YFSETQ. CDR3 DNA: TGCGCCAGCAGCTTGACGTCCGGGGGGCAGACCCAGTACTTC. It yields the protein CASSLTSGGQTQYF. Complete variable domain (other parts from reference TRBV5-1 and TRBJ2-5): KAGVTQTPRYLIKTRGQQVTLSCSPISGHRSVSWYQQTPGQGLQFLFEYFSETQRNKGNFPGRFSGRQFSNSRSEMNVSTLELGDSALYLCASSLTSGGQTQYFGPGTRLLVL.

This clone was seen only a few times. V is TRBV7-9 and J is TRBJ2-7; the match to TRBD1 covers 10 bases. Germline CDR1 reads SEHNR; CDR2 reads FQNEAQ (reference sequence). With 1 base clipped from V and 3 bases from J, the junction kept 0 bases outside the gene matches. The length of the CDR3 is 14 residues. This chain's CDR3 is CASSLGDRGYEQYF. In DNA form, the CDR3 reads TGTGCCAGCAGCTTAGGGGACAGGGGCTACGAGCAGTACTTC.